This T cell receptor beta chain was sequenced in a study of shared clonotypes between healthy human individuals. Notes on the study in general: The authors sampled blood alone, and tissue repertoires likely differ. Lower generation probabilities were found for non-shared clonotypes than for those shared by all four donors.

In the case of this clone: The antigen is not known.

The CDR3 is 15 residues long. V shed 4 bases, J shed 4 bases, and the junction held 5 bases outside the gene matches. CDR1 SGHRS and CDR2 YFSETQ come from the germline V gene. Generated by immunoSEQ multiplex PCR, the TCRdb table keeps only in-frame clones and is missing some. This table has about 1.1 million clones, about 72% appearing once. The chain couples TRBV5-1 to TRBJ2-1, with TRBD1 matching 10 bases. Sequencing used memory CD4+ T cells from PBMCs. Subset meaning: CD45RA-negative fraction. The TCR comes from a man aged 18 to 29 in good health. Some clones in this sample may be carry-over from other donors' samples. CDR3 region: CASSRGTGDYNEQFF. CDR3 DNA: TGCGCCAGCAGCCGCGGGACAGGGGATTACAATGAGCAGTTCTTC.